These 9 T cell receptor beta chains share one sample of origin, sequenced in a study of T cell changes during pregnancy in multiple sclerosis. Profiling relied on immunoSEQ multiplex PCR, and the TCRdb table lists in-frame clones only, not all of them. This table holds some 40,000 clones, just under 95% found once. The specimen comprised CD8+ T cells from peripheral blood mononuclear cells, sampled in the third trimester of pregnancy. Receptor source: a female donor with multiple sclerosis, enrolled in a pregnancy study.

The chain couples TRBV7-2 to TRBJ1-6; tentatively, D is TRBD1 (6 bases). This CDR3 region has 13 residues. Trimming took 3 bases from V and 11 from J, leaving 11 bases between them. Looked up from germline, CDR1 is SGHTA and CDR2 is FQGNSA. CDR3 loop: CASSFQGYAPLHF. The DNA of the CDR3 is TGTGCCAGCAGCTTCCAGGGGTATGCACCCCTCCACTTT. The whole variable domain, filled in from reference TRBV7-2 and TRBJ1-6, reads GAGVSQSPSNKVTEKGKDVELRCDPISGHTALYWYRQSLGQGLEFLIYFQGNSAPDKSGLPSDRFSAERTGGSVSTLTIQRTQQEDSAVYLCASSFQGYAPLHFGNGTRLTVT.

This chain connects TRBV27 to TRBJ2-1; 7 positions agree with TRBD1. This CDR3 spans 14 amino acids. Germline assignment: CDR1 MNHEY and CDR2 SMNVEV (reference sequence). The junction had 9 bases not matched to a gene; V was cut back by 6 bases and J by 7 bases. For the CDR3, the DNA is TGTGCCAGCAGCCACAGACAGGGCTTGAATGAGCAGTTCTTC. As protein: CASSHRQGLNEQFF.

The chain combines TRBV6-6 with TRBJ2-1; 7 bases line up with TRBD2. Trimming at V came to 4 bases and at J to 9 bases, leaving 6 bases not matched to a gene. Per the germline V gene, CDR1 is MNHNY and CDR2 is SVGAGI (reference sequence). CDR3 length: 13 amino acids. The DNA for the CDR3 is TGTGCCAGCAGTTGGGTCTCGGGGGGTGAGCAGTTCTTC. This encodes CASSWVSGGEQFF.

In nucleotides, the CDR3 is TGCGCCAGCAGCGGCGGTCTAGACAGGGGGACCCTTGAAGCTTTCTTT. Its translation: CASSGGLDRGTLEAFF. This chain uses TRBV5-1 with TRBJ1-1; 9 bases match TRBD1. The CDR3 runs 16 residues. Germline lookup yields CDR1 SGHRS and CDR2 YFSETQ. The V gene end was trimmed by 4 bases and the J gene end by 7 bases; junction bases not matched to a gene: 14.

This chain joins TRBV14 and TRBJ2-2, with 7 bases that match TRBD2. V was clipped by 1 base and J by 1 base; unmatched bases: 6. The CDR3 spans 17 residues. The germline CDR1 and CDR2 sequences are SGHDN and FVKESK. Written as DNA, the CDR3 is TGTGCCAGCAGCCAAGTCGGCGGGGGTGGGAACACCGGGGAGCTGTTTTTT. It specifies CASSQVGGGGNTGELFF. Variable domain in full (rest from reference TRBV14 and TRBJ2-2): EAGVTQFPSHSVIEKGQTVTLRCDPISGHDNLYWYRRVMGKEIKFLLHFVKESKQDESGMPNNRFLAERTGGTYSTLKVQPAELEDSGVYFCASSQVGGGGNTGELFFGEGSRLTVL.

V is TRBV6-1 and J is TRBJ1-4; D is uncertain. CDR3 length: 16 amino acids. In germline, CDR1 is MNHNS, CDR2 SASEGT. V gave up 3 bases and J gave up 8 bases, with 19 bases separating them. The CDR3 sequence is CASSDRGSGLEEKLFF. The CDR3 DNA reads as TGTGCCAGCAGTGACCGCGGTTCGGGATTGGAGGAAAAACTGTTTTTT.

J is TRBJ2-7 and V is TRBV11-1, with TRBD1 matching over 7 bases. The trim removed 1 base at V and 4 bases at J, leaving 4 bases unmatched. Germline-derived CDR1 and CDR2 are SGHAT and FQDESV (reference sequence). This CDR3 contains 14 residues. In DNA form, the CDR3 reads TGTGCCAGCAGCTTAGGGACAGGAGCTTACGAGCAGTACTTC. This sequence encodes CASSLGTGAYEQYF.

The J gene is TRBJ2-7, the V gene TRBV4-2; 13 bases match TRBD2. The CDR3 contains 17 residues. Looked up from germline, CDR1 is LGHNA and CDR2 is YNFKEQ. After removal of 0 bases from V and 3 bases from J, the junction contained 5 bases not matched to a gene. The CDR3 loop reads CASSQETLAGGIYEQYF. The CDR3 bases are TGTGCCAGCAGCCAAGAGACACTAGCGGGGGGGATCTACGAGCAGTACTTC.

The chain links TRBV5-1 to TRBJ2-2, with 8 positions matching TRBD2. The CDR3 is made up of 15 amino acids. Germline CDR1 is SGHRS and CDR2 is YFSETQ. J was trimmed by 1 base and V by 8 bases; bases with no gene match: 7. CDR3 in amino acids: CASYGGGMNTGELFF. CDR3 nucleotides: TGCGCCAGTTATGGCGGGGGGATGAACACCGGGGAGCTGTTTTTT. The full variable domain, with the rest looked up from reference TRBV5-1 and TRBJ2-2, is KAGVTQTPRYLIKTRGQQVTLSCSPISGHRSVSWYQQTPGQGLQFLFEYFSETQRNKGNFPGRFSGRQFSNSRSEMNVSTLELGDSALYLCASYGGGMNTGELFFGEGSRLTVL.